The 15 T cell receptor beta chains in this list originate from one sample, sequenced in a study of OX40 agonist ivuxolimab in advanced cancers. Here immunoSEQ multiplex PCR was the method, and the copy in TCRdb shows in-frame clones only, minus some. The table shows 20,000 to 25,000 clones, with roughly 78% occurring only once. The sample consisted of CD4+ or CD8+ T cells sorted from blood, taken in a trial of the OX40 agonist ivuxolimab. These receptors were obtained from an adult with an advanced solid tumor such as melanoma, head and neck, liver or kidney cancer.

CDR3 DNA: TGTGCCAGCAGCCCTCCAGCGGGGGAGACCTACAATGAGCAGTTCTTC. This codes for CASSPPAGETYNEQFF. V usage is TRBV4-2 and J usage is TRBJ2-1; TRBD2 matches at 8 bases. Germline assignment: CDR1 LGHNA and CDR2 YNFKEQ. Trimming at V came to 4 bases and at J to 2 bases, leaving 7 bases not matched to a gene. The CDR3 totals 16 residues.

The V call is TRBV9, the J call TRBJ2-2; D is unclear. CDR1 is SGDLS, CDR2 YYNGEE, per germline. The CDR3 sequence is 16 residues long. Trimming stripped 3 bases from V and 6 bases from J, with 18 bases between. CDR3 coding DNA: TGTGCCAGCAGCGAGTTTGGGGAACTCTCCCCCGGGGAGCTGTTTTTT. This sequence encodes CASSEFGELSPGELFF.

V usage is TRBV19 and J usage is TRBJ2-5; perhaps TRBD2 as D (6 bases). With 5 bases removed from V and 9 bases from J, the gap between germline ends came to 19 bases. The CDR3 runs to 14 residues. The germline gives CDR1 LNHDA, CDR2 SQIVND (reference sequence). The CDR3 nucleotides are TGTGCCAGTAGTGCTGGGACTTCGGTCCCCCCCCAGTACTTC. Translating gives CASSAGTSVPPQYF.

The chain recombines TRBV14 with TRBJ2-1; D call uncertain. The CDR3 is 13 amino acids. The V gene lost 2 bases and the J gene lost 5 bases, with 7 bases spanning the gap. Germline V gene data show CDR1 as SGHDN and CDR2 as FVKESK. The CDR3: CASSQWVNNEQFF. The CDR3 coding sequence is TGTGCCAGCAGCCAATGGGTTAACAATGAGCAGTTCTTC.

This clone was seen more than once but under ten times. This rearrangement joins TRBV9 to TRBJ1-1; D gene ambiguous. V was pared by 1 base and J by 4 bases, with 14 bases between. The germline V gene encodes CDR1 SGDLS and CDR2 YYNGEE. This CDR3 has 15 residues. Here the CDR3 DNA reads TGTGCCAGCAGCGTACTAGGGCCTTGGAGCACTGAAGCTTTCTTT. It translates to CASSVLGPWSTEAFF.

This chain's CDR3 is CASSQEPPTSGDYYEQYF. The CDR3 bases are TGTGCCAGCAGCCAAGAACCCCCCACTAGCGGGGATTACTACGAGCAGTACTTC. The rearrangement uses TRBV4-2 and TRBJ2-7; 10 nucleotides match TRBD2. Per germline, CDR1 LGHNA and CDR2 YNFKEQ. The CDR3 has 18 residues. V was clipped by 0 bases and J by 3 bases; unmatched bases: 11.

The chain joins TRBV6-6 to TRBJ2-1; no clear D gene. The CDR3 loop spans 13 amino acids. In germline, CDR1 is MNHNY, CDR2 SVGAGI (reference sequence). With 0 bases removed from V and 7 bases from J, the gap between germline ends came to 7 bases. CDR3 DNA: TGTGCCAGCAGTTACTCGAATCGGAATGAGCAGTTCTTC. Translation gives CASSYSNRNEQFF.

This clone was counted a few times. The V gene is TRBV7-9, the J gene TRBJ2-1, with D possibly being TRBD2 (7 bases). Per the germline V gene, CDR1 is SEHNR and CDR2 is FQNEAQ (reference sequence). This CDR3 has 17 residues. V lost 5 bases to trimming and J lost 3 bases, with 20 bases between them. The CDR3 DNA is TGTGCCAGCAGCCCCCGACAGGTAGGGGGGGACTACAATGAGCAGTTCTTC. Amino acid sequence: CASSPRQVGGDYNEQFF.

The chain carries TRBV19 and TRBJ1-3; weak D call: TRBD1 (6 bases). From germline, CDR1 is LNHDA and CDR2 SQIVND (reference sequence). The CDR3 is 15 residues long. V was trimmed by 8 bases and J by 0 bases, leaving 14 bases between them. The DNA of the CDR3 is TGTGCCAGTCAGATCCGGGACAACTCTGGAAACACCATATATTTT. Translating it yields CASQIRDNSGNTIYF.

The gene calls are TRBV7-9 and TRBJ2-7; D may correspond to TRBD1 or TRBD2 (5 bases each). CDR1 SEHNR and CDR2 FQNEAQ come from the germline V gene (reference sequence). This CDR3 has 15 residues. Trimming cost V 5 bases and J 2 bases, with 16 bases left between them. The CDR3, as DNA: TGTGCCAGCAGCCCCTCACAAGGGACCCCCTACGAGCAGTACTTC. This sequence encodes CASSPSQGTPYEQYF.

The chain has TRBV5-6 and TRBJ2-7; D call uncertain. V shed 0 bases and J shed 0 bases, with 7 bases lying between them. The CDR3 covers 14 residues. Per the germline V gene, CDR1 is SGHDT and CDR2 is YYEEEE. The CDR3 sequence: CASSLDLSSYEQYF. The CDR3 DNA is TGTGCCAGCAGCTTGGACCTAAGCTCCTACGAGCAGTACTTC.

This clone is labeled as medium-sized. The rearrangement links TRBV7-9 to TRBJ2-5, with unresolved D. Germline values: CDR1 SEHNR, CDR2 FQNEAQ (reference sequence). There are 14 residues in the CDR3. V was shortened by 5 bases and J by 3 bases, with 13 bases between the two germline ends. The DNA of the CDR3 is TGTGCCAGCAGCCCAGAGGTAGGAGAAGAGACCCAGTACTTC. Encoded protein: CASSPEVGEETQYF.

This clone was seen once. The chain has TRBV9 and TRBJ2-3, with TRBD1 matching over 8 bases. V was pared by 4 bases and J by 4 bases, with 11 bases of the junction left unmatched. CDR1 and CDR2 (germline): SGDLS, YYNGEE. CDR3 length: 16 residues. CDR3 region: CASSPATGVHADTQYF. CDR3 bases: TGTGCCAGCAGCCCAGCGACAGGGGTCCACGCAGATACGCAGTATTTT. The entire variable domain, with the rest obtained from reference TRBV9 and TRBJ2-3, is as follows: DSGVTQTPKHLITATGQRVTLRCSPRSGDLSVYWYQQSLDQGLQFLIQYYNGEERAKGNILERFSAQQFPDLHSELNLSSLELGDSALYFCASSPATGVHADTQYFGPGTRLTVL.

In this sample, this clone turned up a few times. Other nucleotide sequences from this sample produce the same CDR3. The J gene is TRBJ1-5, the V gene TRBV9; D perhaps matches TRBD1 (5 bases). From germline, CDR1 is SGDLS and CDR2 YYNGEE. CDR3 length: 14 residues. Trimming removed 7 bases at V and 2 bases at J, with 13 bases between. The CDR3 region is CASGRGDGNQPQHF. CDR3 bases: TGTGCCAGCGGTCGGGGGGACGGCAATCAGCCCCAGCATTTT.

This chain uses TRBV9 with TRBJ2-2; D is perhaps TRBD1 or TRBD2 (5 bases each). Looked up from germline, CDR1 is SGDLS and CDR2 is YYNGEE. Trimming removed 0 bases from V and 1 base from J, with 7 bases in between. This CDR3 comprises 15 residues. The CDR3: CASSVGGGNTGELFF. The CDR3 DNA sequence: TGTGCCAGCAGCGTAGGTGGGGGGAACACCGGGGAGCTGTTTTTT.